These 16 T cell receptor beta chains were all obtained from the same sample, sequenced in a study of T cell responses to AZD1222 COVID-19 vaccine. Assay: immunoSEQ multiplex PCR; the TCRdb copy retains only in-frame clones and omits some. The sample consists of roughly 65,000 clones, 83% of them appearing once. The input for sequencing was peripheral blood, taken 28 days after the second AZD1222 dose. The receptors here all came from an adult who received the AZD1222 COVID-19 vaccine.

The chain combines TRBV7-9 with TRBJ2-1; 7 positions agree with TRBD2. The CDR3 spans 16 residues. Germline V lookup: CDR1 SEHNR, CDR2 FQNEAQ (reference sequence). The V gene end was trimmed by 0 bases and the J gene end by 6 bases; junction bases not matched to a gene: 8. CDR3 sequence: CASSLATPGGSNEQFF. The CDR3 DNA reads as TGTGCCAGCAGCTTAGCGACCCCCGGGGGGAGCAATGAGCAGTTCTTC. The full variable domain, in which reference TRBV7-9 and TRBJ2-1 provide the parts outside the CDR3, is DTGVSQNPRHKITKRGQNVTFRCDPISEHNRLYWYRQTLGQGPEFLTYFQNEAQLEKSRLLSDRFSAERPKGSFSTLEIQRTEQGDSAMYLCASSLATPGGSNEQFFGPGTRLTVL.

The genes are TRBV11-3 and TRBJ2-1; the match to TRBD2 covers 7 bases. The germline gives CDR1 SGHNT, CDR2 YENEEA. The V gene end was trimmed by 5 bases and the J gene end by 6 bases; junction bases not matched to a gene: 4. This CDR3 contains 13 residues. The CDR3 protein is CASSQRGVNEQFF. Here the CDR3 DNA reads TGTGCCAGCAGCCAGCGGGGTGTCAATGAGCAGTTCTTC.

The V gene is TRBV15, the J gene TRBJ2-5; D may be TRBD2 (6 bases). CDR1 and CDR2 (germline): LNHNV, YYDKDF (reference sequence). The CDR3 is 13 residues long. V gave up 4 bases and J gave up 3 bases, with 9 bases separating them. The CDR3 region is CATSNRGEETQYF. The DNA of the CDR3 is TGTGCCACCAGCAATCGCGGGGAAGAGACCCAGTACTTC.

The chain joins TRBV19 to TRBJ1-6, with D unresolved. The CDR3 runs to 12 residues. V dropped 6 bases and J dropped 8 bases, with 8 bases sitting between them. Germline-derived CDR1 and CDR2 are LNHDA and SQIVND (reference sequence). DNA of the CDR3: TGTGCCAGTAGCCTAATTGATTCACCCCTCCACTTT. This gives the protein CASSLIDSPLHF.

The chain employs TRBV5-8 and TRBJ2-3; possible D gene TRBD2, 6 bases. The germline V and J ends were trimmed by 2 bases and 2 bases, with 12 bases remaining between them. This CDR3 has 15 residues. Looked up from germline, CDR1 is SGHTS and CDR2 is YDEGEE. CDR3 DNA sequence: TGTGCCAGCAGCTTTGGGGGAGGCCCCACAGATACGCAGTATTTT. Its protein is CASSFGGGPTDTQYF.

The gene calls are TRBV4-1 and TRBJ2-7, with D hard to call. The germline V gene has CDR1 MGHRA and CDR2 YSYEKL. The CDR3 extends over 14 amino acids. V lost 8 bases and J lost 4, with 18 bases in between. CDR3 DNA: TGCGCCAGCCGAGCCTTTTCAGGACCATACGAGCAGTACTTC. Amino acids: CASRAFSGPYEQYF.

The chain is built from TRBV5-6 and TRBJ1-6; possibly TRBD1 for D (6 bases). The CDR3 extends over 14 amino acids. V was shortened by 4 bases and J by 7 bases, with 12 bases between the two germline ends. Germline CDR1 reads SGHDT; CDR2 reads YYEEEE. The CDR3 loop is CASSLRGGNSPLHF. The CDR3 DNA sequence: TGTGCCAGCAGCCTCAGGGGAGGGAATTCACCCCTCCACTTT.

This clone showed up just a few times. This CDR3 is CASSDRDTGELFF. DNA for the CDR3: TGTGCCAGCAGTGACAGGGACACCGGGGAGCTGTTTTTT. This chain uses TRBV6-4 with TRBJ2-2; D remains unclear. The V gene lost 2 bases and the J gene lost 3 bases, with 4 bases spanning the gap. CDR3 length: 13 amino acids. Looked up from germline, CDR1 is MRHNA and CDR2 is SNTAGT.

The chain joins TRBV5-1 to TRBJ2-6, with 8 positions matching TRBD1. V lost 3 bases and J lost 4; bases outside the gene matches: 6. Germline loops: CDR1 SGHRS, CDR2 YFSETQ. This CDR3 has 16 residues. The CDR3 is CASSSPTGVGANVLTF. The CDR3 region has the DNA TGCGCCAGCAGCTCCCCGACAGGGGTCGGGGCCAACGTCCTGACTTTC.

V and J are TRBV5-1 and TRBJ2-5; TRBD2 is a possible D gene (5 bases). In germline, CDR1 is SGHRS, CDR2 YFSETQ. Trimming stripped 3 bases from V and 1 base from J, with 10 bases between. This CDR3 has 14 amino acids. CDR3 residues: CASSWSGPQETQYF. The CDR3 DNA follows: TGCGCCAGCAGCTGGAGCGGTCCCCAAGAGACCCAGTACTTC.

The V gene is TRBV6-5, the J gene TRBJ1-1, with no clear D. The CDR3 length is 15 residues. Germline V CDR1 and CDR2: MNHEY, SVGAGI. V lost 9 bases to trimming and J lost 0 bases, with 17 bases between them. The CDR3 nucleotides are TGTGCCAGGCGCGTGGCAGATTCTATGAACACTGAAGCTTTCTTT. Residues: CARRVADSMNTEAFF.

The chain couples TRBV19 to TRBJ1-2; tentatively, D is TRBD1 (6 bases). The germline CDR1 and CDR2 sequences are LNHDA and SQIVND (reference sequence). V lost 2 bases to trimming and J lost 2 bases, with 18 bases between them. The CDR3 contains 17 residues. The chain's CDR3 is CASSISRGYGLNYGYTF. For the CDR3, the DNA is TGTGCCAGTAGTATATCTAGGGGGTACGGACTAAACTATGGCTACACCTTC.

The V and J genes are TRBV9 and TRBJ2-3; a weak D match, TRBD1 (5 bases). This CDR3 comprises 13 residues. CDR1 and CDR2 from the germline V gene are SGDLS and YYNGEE. V was pared by 4 bases and J by 4 bases, with 10 bases between. CDR3 residues: CASSKDNADTQYF. Here the CDR3 DNA reads TGTGCCAGCAGCAAGGACAATGCAGATACGCAGTATTTT. The full variable domain, its missing parts supplied by reference TRBV9 and TRBJ2-3, is DSGVTQTPKHLITATGQRVTLRCSPRSGDLSVYWYQQSLDQGLQFLIQYYNGEERAKGNILERFSAQQFPDLHSELNLSSLELGDSALYFCASSKDNADTQYFGPGTRLTVL.

J is TRBJ1-2 and V is TRBV7-9, with D possibly matching TRBD1 (5 bases). V lost 1 base to trimming and J lost 4 bases, with 13 bases between them. From germline, CDR1 is SEHNR and CDR2 FQNEAQ (reference sequence). CDR3 length: 15 residues. The CDR3 region has the DNA TGTGCCAGCAGCTTAGAGGGGACGACCGGCTATGGCTACACCTTC. This gives the protein CASSLEGTTGYGYTF.

Turning to this clone: Other DNA sequences in this specimen translate into the identical CDR3. V is TRBV6-5 and J is TRBJ2-7; D gene ambiguous. CDR1 MNHEY and CDR2 SVGAGI come from the germline V gene. This CDR3 region has 13 residues. The V end lost 2 bases, the J end lost 0 bases, and 5 bases lay between the germline ends. CDR3 nucleotides: TGTGCCAGCAGTTACAGTGACTCCTACGAGCAGTACTTC. Protein product: CASSYSDSYEQYF.

V and J are TRBV4-1 and TRBJ1-3, with D possibly TRBD1 on 6 matching bases. CDR1 is MGHRA and CDR2 is YSYEKL in the germline V gene. The CDR3 sequence is 17 residues long. The V end was cut by 4 bases, the J end by 0 bases, with 16 bases between. The DNA for the CDR3 is TGCGCCAGCAGCCTTTCGCCGGACAGTCACTCTGGAAACACCATATATTTT. Encoded protein: CASSLSPDSHSGNTIYF.